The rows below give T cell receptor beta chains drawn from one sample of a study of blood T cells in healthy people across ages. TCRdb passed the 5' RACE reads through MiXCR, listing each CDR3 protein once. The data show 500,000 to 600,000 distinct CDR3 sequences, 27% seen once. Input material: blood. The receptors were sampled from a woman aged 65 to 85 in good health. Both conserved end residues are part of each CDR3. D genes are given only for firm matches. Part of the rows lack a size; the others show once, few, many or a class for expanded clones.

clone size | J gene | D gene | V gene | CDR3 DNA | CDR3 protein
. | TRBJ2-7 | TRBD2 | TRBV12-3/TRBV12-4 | TGTGCCAGCAGTTTTGGGGGGGGCTACGAGCAGTACTTC | CASSFGGGYEQYF
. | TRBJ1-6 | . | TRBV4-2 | TGTGCCAGCAGCCAAGTAGATCAAATGGGGTCCCTCCACTTT | CASSQVDQMGSLHF
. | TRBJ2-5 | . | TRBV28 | TGTGCCAGCAGTCGCGAACAGGGCGCGGGGACCCAGTACTTC | CASSREQGAGTQYF
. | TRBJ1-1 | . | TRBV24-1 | TGTGCCACCAGTGATAATGTGAACACTGAAGCTTTCTTT | CATSDNVNTEAFF
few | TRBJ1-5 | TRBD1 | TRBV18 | TGTGCCAGCTCGACCGGGACAGTATCCGGTCAGCCCCAGCATTTT | CASSTGTVSGQPQHF
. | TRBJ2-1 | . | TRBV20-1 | TGCAGTGCTAGAGGAACGTACTTCGATGGCGAGCAGTTCTTC | CSARGTYFDGEQFF
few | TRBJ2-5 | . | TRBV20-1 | TGCAGTGCGAGAAAGGATAAGACCCAGTACTTC | CSARKDKTQYF
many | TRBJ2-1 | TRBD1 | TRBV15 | TGTGCCACCAGCCCCCAGGGGGCCTACAATGAGCAGTTCTTC | CATSPQGAYNEQFF
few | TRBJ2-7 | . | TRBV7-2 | TGTGCCAGCAGCTTAGGCGTCAGGGGAATTCCCTACGAGCAGTACTTC | CASSLGVRGIPYEQYF
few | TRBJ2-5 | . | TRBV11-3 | TGTGCCAGCAGCTTAACTTCTGGAGAACGAGGGACCCAGTACTTC | CASSLTSGERGTQYF
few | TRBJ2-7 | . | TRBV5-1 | TGCGCCAGCAGCTTCCTTGGGGGGATATCCGGCGAGCAGTACTTC | CASSFLGGISGEQYF
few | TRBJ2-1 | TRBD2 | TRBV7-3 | TGTGCCAGCACGATAGCGGGGGTCACTGAGCAGTTCTTC | CASTIAGVTEQFF